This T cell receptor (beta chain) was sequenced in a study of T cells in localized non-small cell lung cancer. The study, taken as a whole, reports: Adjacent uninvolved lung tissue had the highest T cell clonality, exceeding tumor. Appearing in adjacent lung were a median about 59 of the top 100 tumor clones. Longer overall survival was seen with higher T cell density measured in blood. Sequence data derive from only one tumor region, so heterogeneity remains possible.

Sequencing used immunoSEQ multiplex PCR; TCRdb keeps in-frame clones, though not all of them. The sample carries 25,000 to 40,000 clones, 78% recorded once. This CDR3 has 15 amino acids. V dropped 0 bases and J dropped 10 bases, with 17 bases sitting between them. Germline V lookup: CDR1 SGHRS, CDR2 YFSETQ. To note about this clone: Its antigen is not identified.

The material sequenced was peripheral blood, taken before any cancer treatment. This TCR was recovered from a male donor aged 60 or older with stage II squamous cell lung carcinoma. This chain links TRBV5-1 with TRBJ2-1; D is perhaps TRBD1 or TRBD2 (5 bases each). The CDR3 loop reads CASSLDPGSSGEQFF. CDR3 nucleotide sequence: TGCGCCAGCAGCTTGGACCCAGGGTCTTCGGGGGAGCAGTTCTTC. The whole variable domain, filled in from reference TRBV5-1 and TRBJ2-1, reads KAGVTQTPRYLIKTRGQQVTLSCSPISGHRSVSWYQQTPGQGLQFLFEYFSETQRNKGNFPGRFSGRQFSNSRSEMNVSTLELGDSALYLCASSLDPGSSGEQFFGPGTRLTVL.